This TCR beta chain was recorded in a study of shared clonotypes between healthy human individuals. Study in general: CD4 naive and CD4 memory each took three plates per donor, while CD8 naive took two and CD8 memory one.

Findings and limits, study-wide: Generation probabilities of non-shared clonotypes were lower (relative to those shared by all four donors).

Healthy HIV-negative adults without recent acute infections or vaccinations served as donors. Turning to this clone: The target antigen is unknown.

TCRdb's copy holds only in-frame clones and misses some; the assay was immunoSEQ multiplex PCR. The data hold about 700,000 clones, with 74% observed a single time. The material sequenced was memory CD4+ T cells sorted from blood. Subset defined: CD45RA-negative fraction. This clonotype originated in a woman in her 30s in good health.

In nucleotides, the CDR3 is TGTGCCAGCAGCGAACAGGGAACCAAGGCCGGGGAGCTGTTTTTT. It specifies CASSEQGTKAGELFF. The chain recombines TRBV6-1 with TRBJ2-2; tentative D call: TRBD1 (6 bases). Trimming cost V 6 bases and J 6 bases, with 17 bases left between them. The germline V gene encodes CDR1 MNHNS and CDR2 SASEGT. The CDR3 is made up of 15 amino acids.